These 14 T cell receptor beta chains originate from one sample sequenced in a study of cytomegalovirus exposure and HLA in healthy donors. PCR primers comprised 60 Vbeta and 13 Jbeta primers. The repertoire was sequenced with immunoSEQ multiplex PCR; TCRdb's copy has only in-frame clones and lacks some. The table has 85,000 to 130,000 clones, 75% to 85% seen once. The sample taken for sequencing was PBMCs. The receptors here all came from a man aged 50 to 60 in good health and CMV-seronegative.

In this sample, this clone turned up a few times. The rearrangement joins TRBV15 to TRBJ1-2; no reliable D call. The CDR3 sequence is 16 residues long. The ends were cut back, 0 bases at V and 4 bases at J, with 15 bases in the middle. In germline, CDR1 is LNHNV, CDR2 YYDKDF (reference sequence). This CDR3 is CATSRDRALAGYGYTF. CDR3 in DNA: TGTGCCACCAGCAGAGATCGAGCCCTAGCAGGCTATGGCTACACCTTC.

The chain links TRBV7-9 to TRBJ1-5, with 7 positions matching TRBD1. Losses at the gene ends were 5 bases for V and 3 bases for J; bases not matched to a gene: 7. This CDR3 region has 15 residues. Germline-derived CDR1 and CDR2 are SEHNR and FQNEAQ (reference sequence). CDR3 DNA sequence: TGTGCCAGCAGCCTAGGGACAGCCGACAATCAGCCCCAGCATTTT. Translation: CASSLGTADNQPQHF.

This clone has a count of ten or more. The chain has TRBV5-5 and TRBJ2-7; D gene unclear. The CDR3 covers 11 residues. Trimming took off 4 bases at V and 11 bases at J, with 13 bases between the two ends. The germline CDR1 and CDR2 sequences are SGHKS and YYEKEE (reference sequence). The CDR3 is CASSPGEVEYF. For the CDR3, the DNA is TGTGCCAGCAGCCCCGGAGAGGTCGAGTACTTC.

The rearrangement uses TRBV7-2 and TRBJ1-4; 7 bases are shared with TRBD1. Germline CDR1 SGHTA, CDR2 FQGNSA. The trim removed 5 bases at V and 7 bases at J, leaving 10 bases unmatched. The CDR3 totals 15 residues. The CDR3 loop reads CASSGRQGGGEKLFF. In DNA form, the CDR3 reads TGTGCCAGCAGCGGGCGACAGGGCGGCGGTGAAAAACTGTTTTTT.

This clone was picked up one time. The CDR3 sequence is CASSPQGDRGYEQYF. CDR3 coding DNA: TGTGCCAGTAGTCCCCAAGGGGACAGGGGGTACGAGCAGTACTTC. The rearrangement links TRBV19 to TRBJ2-7; 11 bases are a match to TRBD1. The germline gives CDR1 LNHDA, CDR2 SQIVND (reference sequence). CDR3 size: 15 residues. After removal of 5 bases from V and 4 bases from J, the junction contained 7 bases not matched to a gene. The full variable domain, completed using reference TRBV19 and TRBJ2-7, is DGGITQSPKYLFRKEGQNVTLSCEQNLNHDAMYWYRQDPGQGLRLIYYSQIVNDFQKGDIAEGYSVSREKKESFPLTVTSAQKNPTAFYLCASSPQGDRGYEQYFGPGTRLTVT.

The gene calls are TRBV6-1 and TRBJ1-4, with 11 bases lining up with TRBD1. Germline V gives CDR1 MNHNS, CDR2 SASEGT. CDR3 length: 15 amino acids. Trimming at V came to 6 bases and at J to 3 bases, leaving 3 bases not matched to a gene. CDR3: CASSWDRGANEKLFF. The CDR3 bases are TGTGCCAGCAGCTGGGACAGGGGGGCTAATGAAAAACTGTTTTTT.

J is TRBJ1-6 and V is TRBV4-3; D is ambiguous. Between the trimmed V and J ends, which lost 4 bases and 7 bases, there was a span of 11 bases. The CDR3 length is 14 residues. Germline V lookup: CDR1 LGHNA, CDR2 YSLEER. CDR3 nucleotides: TGCGCCAGCAGCCGGGAGGACGCAAATTCACCCCTCCACTTT. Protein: CASSREDANSPLHF.

Here the CDR3 reads CASSVELATYNEQFF. The CDR3, as DNA: TGTGCCAGCAGCGTAGAACTAGCGACCTACAATGAGCAGTTCTTC. This chain uses TRBV9 with TRBJ2-1, with 7 nucleotides matching TRBD2. This CDR3 is 15 amino acids long. The germline CDR1 and CDR2 sequences are SGDLS and YYNGEE. V trimming: 0 bases; J trimming: 2 bases; junction bases outside the gene matches: 2.

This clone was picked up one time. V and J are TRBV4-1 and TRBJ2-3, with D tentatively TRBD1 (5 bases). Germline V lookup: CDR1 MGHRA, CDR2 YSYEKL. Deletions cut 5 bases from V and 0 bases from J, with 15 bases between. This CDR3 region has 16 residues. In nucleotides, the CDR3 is TGCGCCAGCAGCAAGTCACAGGATACGAGCACAGATACGCAGTATTTT. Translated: CASSKSQDTSTDTQYF.

The CDR3 loop reads CASSPFLLGGDTEAFF. The CDR3 DNA sequence: TGTGCCAGCTCACCATTTTTATTGGGAGGGGACACTGAAGCTTTCTTT. The chain couples TRBV18 to TRBJ1-1; D is possibly TRBD1 (5 bases). The CDR3 spans 16 residues. Germline V gives CDR1 KGHSH, CDR2 LQKENI. Trimming took off 2 bases at V and 3 bases at J, with 16 bases between the two ends.

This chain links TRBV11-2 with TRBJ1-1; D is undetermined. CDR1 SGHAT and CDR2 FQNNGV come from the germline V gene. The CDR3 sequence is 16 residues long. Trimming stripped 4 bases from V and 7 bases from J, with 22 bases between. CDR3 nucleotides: TGTGCCAGCAGCTCCAGGACTTTTGGCATTCCGGGTGAAGCTTTCTTT. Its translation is CASSSRTFGIPGEAFF.

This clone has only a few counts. CDR3 region: CASSLAHSLNTGELFF. The CDR3 nucleotides read TGCGCCAGCAGCTTGGCCCACTCGTTGAACACCGGGGAGCTGTTTTTT. The V call is TRBV5-1, the J call TRBJ2-2; D gene unclear. The CDR3 sequence is 16 residues long. V was trimmed by 0 bases and J by 1 base, leaving 10 bases between them. Germline V gene lookup returns CDR1 SGHRS and CDR2 YFSETQ. The whole variable domain, remainder taken from reference TRBV5-1 and TRBJ2-2, is KAGVTQTPRYLIKTRGQQVTLSCSPISGHRSVSWYQQTPGQGLQFLFEYFSETQRNKGNFPGRFSGRQFSNSRSEMNVSTLELGDSALYLCASSLAHSLNTGELFFGEGSRLTVL.

The CDR3 DNA sequence: TGTGCCAGGAATAACAGGGGGATCAACACTGAAGCTTTCTTT. This gives the protein CARNNRGINTEAFF. The rearrangement joins TRBV6-1 to TRBJ1-1; TRBD1 aligns across 8 bases. Germline V lookup: CDR1 MNHNS, CDR2 SASEGT. The CDR3 length is 14 residues. The J segment lost 2 bases and the V segment lost 9 bases, leaving 8 bases of the junction unmatched.

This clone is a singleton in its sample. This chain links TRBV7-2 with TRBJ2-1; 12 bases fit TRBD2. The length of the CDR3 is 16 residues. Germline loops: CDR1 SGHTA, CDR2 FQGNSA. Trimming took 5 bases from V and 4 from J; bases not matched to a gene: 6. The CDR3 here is CASSVELAGGYNEQFF. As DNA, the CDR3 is TGTGCCAGCAGCGTAGAACTAGCGGGGGGATACAATGAGCAGTTCTTC.